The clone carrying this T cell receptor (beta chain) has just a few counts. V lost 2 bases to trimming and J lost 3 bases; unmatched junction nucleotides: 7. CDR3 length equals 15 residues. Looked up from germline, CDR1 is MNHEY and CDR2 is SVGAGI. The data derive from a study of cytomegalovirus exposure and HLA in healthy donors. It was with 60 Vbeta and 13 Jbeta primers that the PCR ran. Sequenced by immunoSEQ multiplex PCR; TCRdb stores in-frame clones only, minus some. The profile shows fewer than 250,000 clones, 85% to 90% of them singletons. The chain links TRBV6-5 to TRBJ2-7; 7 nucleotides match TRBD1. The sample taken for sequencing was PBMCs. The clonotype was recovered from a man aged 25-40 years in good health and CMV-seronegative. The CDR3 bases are TGTGCCAGCAGTTACACGGGACAGCAACACTACGAGCAGTACTTC. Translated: CASSYTGQQHYEQYF.